This TCR beta chain was obtained from a study of T cell responses to AZD1222 COVID-19 vaccine. Study-level points and caveats: Spike-specific TCR breadth and depth both grew after two AZD1222 doses. Only a handful of individuals given AZD1222 were seropositive at baseline.

This clone appeared once. Its specificity is not known. The method was immunoSEQ multiplex PCR; TCRdb's version includes in-frame clones alone and lacks a portion of them. Among roughly 130,000 clones listed, around 87% were seen once. The CDR3 covers 15 residues. The germline V gene encodes CDR1 GTSNPN and CDR2 SVGIG (reference sequence). V lost 0 bases and J 2 bases, leaving 11 bases between the germline ends. Sequencing used peripheral blood, obtained on day 0 of AZD1222 vaccination. The receptor comes from an adult in good health. The chain is built from TRBV30 and TRBJ2-1; D is ambiguous. Here the CDR3 reads CAWSVGYPPYNEQFF. CDR3 DNA sequence: TGTGCCTGGAGTGTGGGGTATCCCCCCTACAATGAGCAGTTCTTC.